This T cell receptor beta chain comes out of a study of OX40 agonist ivuxolimab in advanced cancers. CDR1 is SEHNR and CDR2 is FQNEAQ in the germline V gene (reference sequence). The CDR3 is made up of 11 amino acids. The V end lost 3 bases, the J end lost 2 bases, and 0 bases lay between the germline ends. Assay used: immunoSEQ multiplex PCR; TCRdb lists only in-frame clones, some missing. The table records tens of thousands of clones, roughly 94% of them present only once. The chain carries TRBV7-9 and TRBJ2-3; D not certain. The clonotype originates from an adult with an advanced solid tumor such as melanoma, head and neck, liver or kidney cancer. The specimen was CD4+ or CD8+ T cells sorted from blood, collected in a trial of the OX40 agonist ivuxolimab. The CDR3 here is CASSFTDTQYF. The CDR3 DNA sequence: TGTGCCAGCAGCTTCACAGATACGCAGTATTTT.